Below, 14 T cell receptor beta chains from the same sample are listed, as sequenced in a study of metastatic and nonmetastatic thyroid tumors (dated by TCRdb to about 2020). No treatment had been received by any patient before thyroid surgery. Libraries were built with PCR. For sequencing, an Illumina HiSeq 4000 was employed. The public reads were reanalyzed by TCRdb: fastp trimming at Q25, MiXCR alignment, in-frame beta chains only. This sample comprises about 48,000 clones, roughly a fifth of them detected only once. About 4% of the sample lies in the top ten. The material sequenced was blood. The receptor set was obtained from a male donor with papillary thyroid cancer or a benign thyroid nodule (not recorded which). Some clones in this sample may be carry-over from other donors' samples.

This clone was seen at least ten times. The chain carries TRBV20-1 and TRBJ1-1; no firm D call. The V end lost 1 base, the J end lost 4 bases, and 16 bases lay between the germline ends. Germline CDR1 is DFQATT and CDR2 is SNEGSKA (reference sequence). CDR3 length equals 15 residues. CDR3 residues: CSARGRVEGSTEAFF. CDR3 DNA: TGCAGTGCTAGAGGGCGGGTGGAGGGAAGCACTGAAGCTTTCTTT.

V is TRBV10-1 and J is TRBJ1-5; no definite D call. In germline, CDR1 is WNHNN, CDR2 SYGVQD (reference sequence). The V end lost 4 bases, the J end lost 6 bases, and 13 bases lay between the germline ends. The CDR3 is 14 amino acids. The CDR3 nucleotides read TGCGCCAGCAGTGGAAAAGGGAGGGCTCAGCCCCAGCATTTT. It translates to CASSGKGRAQPQHF.

This clone was observed a handful of times. A much larger clone lies a single base off, so this may be a read error. Lacking the conserved final phenylalanine or tryptophan, this CDR3 likely reflects a read error. This chain's CDR3 is CASSFSQNTEAFL. Written as DNA, the CDR3 is TGTGCCAGCAGCTTTAGTCAGAACACTGAGGCTTTCCTT. The rearrangement uses TRBV7-3 and TRBJ1-1, with D unclear. This CDR3 is built from 13 residues. Per the germline V gene, CDR1 is SGHTA and CDR2 is FQGTGA.

This clone has at least ten counts. V is TRBV10-3 and J is TRBJ1-5, with D possibly TRBD1 on 6 matching bases. Looked up from germline, CDR1 is ENHRY and CDR2 is SYGVKD. This CDR3 region has 16 residues. V gave up 0 bases and J gave up 4 bases, with 13 bases separating them. The CDR3 coding sequence is TGTGCCATCAGTGAGTCTTATATCGACAGGAATCAGCCCCAGCATTTT. This encodes CAISESYIDRNQPQHF.

This clone appeared many times. The chain combines TRBV5-4 with TRBJ1-2, with 9 nucleotides matching TRBD1. This CDR3 region has 15 residues. V was pared by 3 bases and J by 2 bases, with 5 bases of the junction left unmatched. CDR1 and CDR2 (germline): SGHNT, YYREEE (reference sequence). The CDR3 loop reads CASSWWGQGNYGYTF. The CDR3 DNA is TGTGCCAGCAGCTGGTGGGGACAGGGAAACTATGGCTACACCTTC. The variable domain in full, with the rest retrieved from reference TRBV5-4 and TRBJ1-2, is ETGVTQSPTHLIKTRGQQVTLRCSSQSGHNTVSWYQQALGQGPQFIFQYYREEENGRGNFPPRFSGLQFPNYSSELNVNALELDDSALYLCASSWWGQGNYGYTFGSGTRLTVV.

This clone was recorded many times. This may come from a read error, since a much larger clone is one base off. The same CDR3 arises from other DNA sequences in this sample as well. This chain links TRBV27 with TRBJ2-6; 7 positions match TRBD1. Germline-derived CDR1 and CDR2 are MNHEY and SMNVEV (reference sequence). The CDR3 has 18 residues. The CDR3 protein is CAGSLLQGPPSGANVLTF. The CDR3 DNA reads TGTGCCGGCAGTTTATTACAGGGGCCGCCCTCTGGGGCCAACGTCCTGACTTTC.

This clone has more than one count but fewer than ten. Other DNA sequences of this sample code for an identical CDR3. J is TRBJ2-2 and V is TRBV11-3, with D perhaps given as TRBD1 or TRBD2 (7 bases each). The CDR3 totals 16 residues. Trimming removed 2 bases from V and 0 bases from J, with 10 bases in between. Germline V gene data show CDR1 as SGHNT and CDR2 as YENEEA. The DNA of the CDR3 is TGTGCCAGCAGCTTAAGCGGGACAGCGAACACCGGGGAGCTGTTTTTT. Translating gives CASSLSGTANTGELFF.

This clone was seen more than once but under ten times. The chain recombines TRBV2 with TRBJ2-1, with no clear D. Trimming left V 3 bases short and J 7 bases short, with 16 bases between. The V gene's germline CDR1 is SNHLY and CDR2 FYNNEI. This CDR3 comprises 15 residues. CDR3 protein: CASSEDWAGWNEQFF. The DNA for the CDR3 is TGTGCCAGCAGTGAGGATTGGGCTGGTTGGAATGAGCAGTTCTTC.

The table lists this clone with many counts. The chain couples TRBV28 to TRBJ1-2, with D perhaps TRBD1 (6 bases). The V gene's germline CDR1 is MDHEN and CDR2 SYDVKM. The ends were cut back, 3 bases at V and 1 base at J, with 18 bases in the middle. The CDR3 is 17 residues long. Here the CDR3 DNA reads TGTGCCAGCAGTTTCCCGACGACAGGCGGGGTTAACTATGGCTACACCTTC. This gives the protein CASSFPTTGGVNYGYTF.

There are a few counts of this clone. The gene calls are TRBV27 and TRBJ2-5; D is possibly TRBD2 (5 bases). Per germline, CDR1 MNHEY and CDR2 SMNVEV (reference sequence). CDR3 length equals 17 residues. The V gene lost 5 bases and the J gene lost 7 bases, with 26 bases spanning the gap. The CDR3 loop is CASSPLRRTGSLRTQYF. CDR3 coding DNA: TGTGCCAGCAGTCCCTTGAGGCGGACGGGAAGCCTTCGGACCCAGTACTTC.

This sequence joins TRBV6-2 or TRBV6-3 and TRBJ2-5; tentative D call: TRBD2 (5 bases). Looked up from germline, CDR1 is MNHEY and CDR2 is SVGEGT. Between the trimmed V and J ends, which lost 3 bases and 0 bases, there was a span of 20 bases. This CDR3 is 18 amino acids long. This CDR3 reads CASSYVVGGGEYQETQYF. In DNA form, the CDR3 reads TGTGCCAGCAGTTATGTTGTCGGTGGAGGAGAGTACCAAGAGACCCAGTACTTC.

This chain uses TRBV19 with TRBJ2-3; the D gene is possibly TRBD2 (5 bases). Trimming took 3 bases from V and 1 from J, leaving 14 bases between them. This CDR3 has 16 amino acids. From germline, CDR1 is LNHDA and CDR2 SQIVND (reference sequence). This CDR3 reads CASSITSGHGTDTQYF. The CDR3 DNA follows: TGTGCCAGTAGTATTACGAGCGGCCATGGCACAGATACGCAGTATTTT.

In this sample, this clone turned up many times. The J gene is TRBJ2-7, the V gene TRBV27; TRBD2 aligns across 7 bases. The CDR3 loop spans 14 amino acids. Germline lookup yields CDR1 MNHEY and CDR2 SMNVEV (reference sequence). V shed 5 bases and J 3 bases; nucleotides not matched to a gene: 7. CDR3 loop: CASSKRETVYEQYF. The CDR3 nucleotides read TGTGCCAGCAGTAAGCGGGAAACCGTCTACGAGCAGTACTTC.

This clone was seen many times. A much bigger clone sits one base away, suggesting this may be a read error. V usage is TRBV6-2 or TRBV6-3 and J usage is TRBJ2-3, with no clear D. This CDR3 has 16 amino acids. V lost 0 bases to trimming and J lost 4 bases, with 14 bases between them. Germline V lookup: CDR1 MNHEY, CDR2 SVGEGT. CDR3: CASSYSIYAGADTQYF. CDR3 sequence (DNA): TGTGCCAGCAGTTACTCGATCTACGCAGGCGCAGATACGCAGTATTTT.